Listed below are T cell receptor beta chains from one sample, sequenced in a study of blood T cells in healthy people across ages. TCRdb ran MiXCR on the 5' RACE reads and lists one entry per CDR3 protein. This sample has over 1,200,000 distinct CDR3 sequences, with roughly 60% found just once. The specimen sequenced was blood. The receptors derive from a man aged 18 to 29 in good health. Both conserved end residues are part of each CDR3. A D gene is named only where the DNA matches it firmly. Clone size is shown for a subset of rows, as once, few, many or a class of expanded clone.

clone_size	j_call	v_call	d_call	cdr3_aa	cdr3_nt
NA	TRBJ2-1	TRBV11-3	TRBD1	CASSFPGQPYNEQFF	TGTGCCAGCAGCTTTCCGGGACAGCCATACAATGAGCAGTTCTTC
NA	TRBJ2-5	TRBV9	TRBD2	CASSGNPTSGTSYNEQYF	TGTGCCAGCAGCGGGAACCCGACTAGCGGAACCTCCTACAATGAGCAGTACTTC
NA	TRBJ2-1	TRBV20-1	TRBD2	CSAVLATYNEQFF	TGCAGTGCTGTACTAGCGACCTACAATGAGCAGTTCTTC
few	TRBJ2-5	TRBV20-1	NA	CSASPIGPEPTQYF	TGCAGTGCTAGCCCTATAGGTCCTGAACCGACCCAGTACTTC
NA	TRBJ2-7	TRBV7-9	TRBD1	CASSSGTVERSEQYF	TGTGCCAGCAGCTCGGGGACAGTGGAGAGGAGCGAGCAGTACTTC
NA	TRBJ2-3	TRBV20-1	TRBD1	CSARDRRSSTDTQYF	TGCAGTGCTAGGGACAGGCGATCTAGCACAGATACGCAGTATTTT
NA	TRBJ2-3	TRBV20-1	NA	CSAEDYLRGTQYF	TGCAGTGCTGAGGACTACTTGAGGGGTACGCAGTATTTT
NA	TRBJ1-1	TRBV5-1	NA	CASSLRSQNTEAFF	TGCGCCAGCAGCTTGCGGTCTCAGAACACTGAAGCTTTCTTT
NA	TRBJ2-4	TRBV18	NA	CASSKEGLGENIQYF	TGTGCCAGCTCGAAAGAAGGGTTAGGGGAAAACATTCAGTACTTC
NA	TRBJ2-7	TRBV28	TRBD1	CASIPQGADHEQYF	TGTGCCAGCATCCCCCAGGGGGCGGATCACGAGCAGTACTTC
once	TRBJ2-7	TRBV6-2/TRBV6-3	NA	CASSSDKAYSYEQYF	TGTGCCAGCAGCTCCGACAAGGCATACTCCTACGAGCAGTACTTC
NA	TRBJ1-2	TRBV5-5	NA	CASSTRREGGYTF	TGTGCCAGCAGCACACGCAGGGAAGGGGGCTACACCTTC
once	TRBJ2-7	TRBV4-1	TRBD1	CASSQPGQGNEQYF	TGCGCCAGCAGCCAACCGGGACAGGGGAACGAGCAGTACTTC
NA	TRBJ1-2	TRBV29-1	TRBD1	CSVSQRGTGEYGYTF	TGCAGCGTTAGCCAACGGGGAACAGGGGAATATGGCTACACCTTC
NA	TRBJ1-1	TRBV7-9	NA	CASSRDTYEAFF	TGTGCCAGCAGCCGAGACACGTATGAAGCTTTCTTT
NA	TRBJ2-7	TRBV5-1	TRBD1	CASSKGDRGIYKEQYF	TGCGCCAGCAGCAAAGGGGACAGGGGCATATACAAGGAGCAGTACTTC
few	TRBJ1-2	TRBV6-5	NA	CASSYLDSNYGYTF	TGTGCCAGCAGTTACCTAGACAGCAACTATGGCTACACCTTC
NA	TRBJ2-3	TRBV29-1	NA	CSVPWGLQTDTQYF	TGCAGCGTGCCCTGGGGTCTCCAAACAGATACGCAGTATTTT
NA	TRBJ2-5	TRBV28	TRBD1	CASSLPGTGGVETQYF	TGTGCCAGCAGTTTGCCCGGGACAGGGGGCGTAGAGACCCAGTACTTC
NA	TRBJ2-1	TRBV6-5	TRBD1	CASSYTPADRASYNEQFF	TGTGCCAGCAGTTACACCCCTGCAGACAGGGCTTCGTACAATGAGCAGTTCTTC
few	TRBJ2-7	TRBV10-3	NA	CAISRDEYDYEQYF	TGTGCCATCAGCCGGGACGAGTATGACTACGAGCAGTACTTC
NA	TRBJ2-7	TRBV11-3	NA	CASSEGGGGSSYNEQYF	TGTGCCAGCAGCGAAGGGGGGGGCGGTAGCTCCTACAATGAGCAGTACTTC
NA	TRBJ2-1	TRBV7-2	TRBD1	CASSLAKLTGDNEQFF	TGTGCCAGCAGCTTAGCTAAGTTGACAGGGGACAATGAGCAGTTCTTC
NA	TRBJ1-3	TRBV6-5	NA	CASSWGIAGNTIYF	TGTGCCAGCAGTTGGGGTATCGCTGGAAACACCATATATTTT
NA	TRBJ1-5	TRBV12-3/TRBV12-4	NA	CASSWGRRYQPQHF	TGTGCCAGCTCGTGGGGCAGGCGATATCAGCCCCAGCATTTT
NA	TRBJ2-1	TRBV3-1	NA	CASSQAGGAYEQFF	TGTGCCAGCAGCCAGGCGGGTGGAGCCTATGAGCAGTTCTTC
NA	TRBJ2-3	TRBV5-5	NA	CASSLSFGDTQYF	TGTGCCAGCAGCTTAAGTTTCGGAGATACGCAGTATTTT